This entry concerns a single TCR beta chain. The sample belongs to a study of blood T cell repertoires in COVID-19. As for the study in general: T cells, B-cell-depleted T cells, or PBMCs provided the cDNA or gDNA that served as material.

How the authors handled the data: Estimated nucleated cell counts came from reference gene primer amplification. Sequencing used immunoSEQ multiplex PCR; TCRdb keeps in-frame clones, though not all of them. V and J calls and clone size are those listed in that table; D and trimming were worked out from the DNA. The data contain approximately 280,000 clones, around nine tenths of them singletons. Germline assignment: CDR1 MDHEN and CDR2 SYDVKM. The length of the CDR3 is 13 residues. V was clipped by 4 bases and J by 5 bases, with 10 bases between them. Participant reports of clinical history set cohort assignment. Donors in Cohort 3 counted as recovered after two negative PCRs, clearance, or symptom resolution.

The receptor was derived from a woman aged 40 to 49 who had recovered from COVID-19. This chain uses TRBV28 with TRBJ2-3, with TRBD1 as a possible D gene (6 bases). The sample comprised PBMCs or T cells enriched from blood (not recorded which). The CDR3, as DNA: TGTGCCAGCAGTTCCTGGACAGTAGATACGCAGTATTTT. Protein product: CASSSWTVDTQYF.